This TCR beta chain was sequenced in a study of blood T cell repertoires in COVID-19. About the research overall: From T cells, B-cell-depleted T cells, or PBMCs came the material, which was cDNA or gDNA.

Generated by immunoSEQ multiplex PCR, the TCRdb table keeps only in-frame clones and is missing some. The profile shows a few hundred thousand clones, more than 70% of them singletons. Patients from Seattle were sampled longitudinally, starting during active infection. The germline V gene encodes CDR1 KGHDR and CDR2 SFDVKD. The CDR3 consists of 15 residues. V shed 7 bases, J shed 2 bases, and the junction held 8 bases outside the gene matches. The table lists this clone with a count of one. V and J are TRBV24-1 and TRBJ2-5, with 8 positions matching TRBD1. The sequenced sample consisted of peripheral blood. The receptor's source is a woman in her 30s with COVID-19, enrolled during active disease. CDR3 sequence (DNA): TGTGCCACCAGCCTCAGGGACAGGTTGCAAGAGACCCAGTACTTC. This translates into CATSLRDRLQETQYF.